A selection of T cell receptor beta chains follows, all from one sample in a study of read filtering for tumor transcriptome and immune sequencing. MiXCR, applied by TCRdb to the reads, yields one record per CDR3 protein. The sample has about 130,000 distinct CDR3 sequences; less than 15% are singletons. The material sequenced was a population of CD138-negative cells sorted from bone marrow. The origin of the receptors is a donor aged 40 or older with multiple myeloma. Each CDR3 is given with its conserved first and last residue. Each record gives: J gene, D gene, V gene, clone size, CDR3 DNA, CDR3 protein. D genes are given only for firm matches. Rows may omit the clone size; those that give it use once, few, many or a size class.

TRBJ2-2,.,TRBV7-8,many,TGTGCCAGCATCGCCCAGGGCGTGGGCACCGGGGAGCTGTTTTTT,CASIAQGVGTGELFF
TRBJ2-1,TRBD2,TRBV6-5,many,TGTGCCAGCATCAAACTAGCGGGAGGCCTTGAGCAGTTCTTC,CASIKLAGGLEQFF
TRBJ1-5,.,TRBV20-1,many,TGCAGTGCTAGAGATTCCGCTCGCAATCAGCCCCAGCATTTT,CSARDSARNQPQHF
TRBJ2-1,TRBD2,TRBV7-2,many,TGTGCCAGCAGCTTAAGCGGGAGGGCCGGGAATGAGCAGTTCTTC,CASSLSGRAGNEQFF
TRBJ2-5,TRBD1,TRBV30,many,TGTGCCTGGGCCGGGACAGGGGGAGTAGAGACCCAGTACTTC,CAWAGTGGVETQYF
TRBJ1-2,.,TRBV20-1,few,TGCAGTGCTAGAGATGCAGGGGAGGTTGGCTACACCTTC,CSARDAGEVGYTF
TRBJ2-5,.,TRBV5-6,few,TGTGCCGGCAGCTCATACGGGGAAGAGACCCAGTACTTC,CAGSSYGEETQYF
TRBJ2-2,TRBD2,TRBV6-6,.,TGTGCCAGCACCGCTCCGGGACTAGCGGGAATCACCGGGGAGCTGTTTTTT,CASTAPGLAGITGELFF
TRBJ2-5,.,TRBV12-3/TRBV12-4,many,TGTGCCAGCAGTTTCGACAGGTTCCTCCAGACCCAGTACTTC,CASSFDRFLQTQYF
TRBJ2-2,.,TRBV7-8,few,TGTGCCAGCAGCCAGGACCTTGGATCCGGGGAGCTGTTTTTT,CASSQDLGSGELFF
TRBJ2-2,.,TRBV5-1,many,TGCGCCAGCCGGGAGTCCACCGGGGAGCTGTTTTTT,CASRESTGELFF
TRBJ2-1,.,TRBV6-1,many,TGTGCCAGCAGTGGACGGACCGAGGGGTACAATGAGCAGTTCTTC,CASSGRTEGYNEQFF
TRBJ2-7,.,TRBV5-6,many,TGTGCCAGCAGCTTGTCCCTAGGGACCTACGAGCAGTACTTC,CASSLSLGTYEQYF
TRBJ2-4,.,TRBV14,.,TGTGCCAGCAGCCGGGGGTCCGTACAGTACTTC,CASSRGSVQYF
TRBJ2-2,.,TRBV12-3/TRBV12-4,many,TGTGCCAGCAGTTTAGGTAGAGGAACCGGGGAGCTGTTTTTT,CASSLGRGTGELFF
TRBJ2-1,.,TRBV7-9,many,TGTGCCAGCCGGGAGTACAATGAGCAGTTCTTC,CASREYNEQFF
TRBJ2-3,.,TRBV19,many,TGTGCCAGTAGCCCAATCGGGAGAGGGCTTTCTAGCACAGATACGCAGTATTTT,CASSPIGRGLSSTDTQYF
TRBJ2-6,.,TRBV5-1,.,TGCGCCAGCAGCTTCTCGTCCCCCGGGGCCAACGTCCTGACTTTC,CASSFSSPGANVLTF
TRBJ2-1,TRBD2,TRBV2,.,TGTGCCACCCTTCCGGGACTAGCGGGCACCCGGACGTTCTTC,CATLPGLAGTRTFF
TRBJ2-7,.,TRBV5-5,many,TGTGCCAGCAGCCTGGGGGACACTTCCTACGAGCAGTACTTC,CASSLGDTSYEQYF
TRBJ1-1,.,TRBV7-9,many,TGTGCCAGCAGCTTAGAAATGAACACTGAAGCTTTCTTT,CASSLEMNTEAFF
TRBJ2-1,.,TRBV7-2,.,TGTGCCAGCAGCTTGGACGCAACTAGCACTGAGCAGTTCTTC,CASSLDATSTEQFF
TRBJ2-1,.,TRBV30,many,TGTGCCTGGAGTGTACTCAGGACTTTAAATGAGCAGTTCTTC,CAWSVLRTLNEQFF
TRBJ2-3,TRBD2,TRBV4-3,many,TGCGCCAGCAGCCAAGTCTGGGGCAGCGGGGGGACAGATACGCAGTATTTT,CASSQVWGSGGTDTQYF
TRBJ2-7,TRBD2,TRBV29-1,.,TGCAGCGTGGGGACTACCCATTGGGGGTCCTACGAGCAGTACTTC,CSVGTTHWGSYEQYF
TRBJ2-1,.,TRBV29-1,many,TGCAGCGTCCGGGGACCCCGGGGGTACAATGAGCAGTTCTTC,CSVRGPRGYNEQFF
TRBJ2-4,TRBD2,TRBV7-3,.,TGTGCCAGCAGCTTAGGGCCCCCAGCGGGAGCGGCCAAAGACATTCAGTACTTC,CASSLGPPAGAAKDIQYF
TRBJ2-1,TRBD2,TRBV12-3/TRBV12-4,many,TGTGCCAGCAGTTACCCTGGATCACGGAATAGCGGGAGTTCTAATGAGCAGTTCTTC,CASSYPGSRNSGSSNEQFF
TRBJ2-1,TRBD2,TRBV2,many,TGTGCCATATCAGAACGACTAGCGGGAGTCGAGCAGTTCTTC,CAISERLAGVEQFF
TRBJ2-1,.,TRBV20-1,.,TGCAGTGCTAGATTGGACGGTACGGGCTCCTACAATGAGCAGTTCTTC,CSARLDGTGSYNEQFF
TRBJ1-2,.,TRBV29-1,many,TGCAGCGTTCCCGAAAGTTATGGCTACACCTTC,CSVPESYGYTF
TRBJ2-1,.,TRBV7-3,.,TGTGCGAGCTCCCGGTGGGGGGAGGAAAACGAGCAGTTCTTC,CASSRWGEENEQFF